Shown below are 3 T cell receptor beta chains from a single sample sequenced in a study of regulatory T cells in long-lasting Graves disease. Time point in this sample: persistent/refractory GD, antithyroid drugs over 5 years with positive TRAb. Researchers made the TCR library from RNA that was extracted from PBMCs. Arm-PCR of CDR3 regions with iRepertoire HTBI primers generated TCR beta libraries. TCRdb recomputed calls from the multiplex PCR reads with MiXCR, one row per CDR3 protein. Among a few hundred thousand distinct CDR3 sequences listed, under 25% were seen once. The sample consisted of peripheral blood mononuclear cells (PBMCs), taken when the disease was refractory, from a patient treated with antithyroid drugs. Receptors were obtained from a female donor with Graves disease.

This clonotype was observed at least ten times. V usage is TRBV11-2 and J usage is TRBJ2-5; D is undetermined. This CDR3 comprises 12 residues. The V end lost 7 bases, the J end lost 3 bases, and 9 bases lay between the germline ends. The germline gives CDR1 SGHAT, CDR2 FQNNGV. The CDR3 region has the DNA TGTGCCAGCACCTCTGAGGAAGAGACCCAGTACTTC. Residues: CASTSEEETQYF.

In its sample, this clonotype was seen a few times. The chain joins TRBV6-1 to TRBJ2-5; D gene uncertain. The CDR3 loop spans 15 amino acids. The V and J ends lost 11 bases and 3 bases respectively, with 22 bases between them. CDR1 and CDR2 (germline): MNHNS, SASEGT. Here the CDR3 DNA reads TGTGCCTCCAGACCCCAGTTAGGCCACAAAGAGACCCAGTACTTC. It encodes CASRPQLGHKETQYF.

The chain combines TRBV7-2 with TRBJ2-1; 7 bases agree with TRBD1. The CDR3 loop spans 15 amino acids. Trimming removed 8 bases from V and 2 bases from J; junction bases left unmatched: 9. Germline loops: CDR1 SGHTA, CDR2 FQGNSA. CDR3 sequence (DNA): TGTGCCAGCCACTTTAAGGACAGGCCCTACAATGAGCAGTTCTTC. It codes for CASHFKDRPYNEQFF.